This TCR beta chain was sequenced for a study of monozygotic twins with inflammatory bowel disease. Total RNA isolation used whole blood (no T cell sorting was performed). This CDR3 has 14 residues. The germline gives CDR1 MNHNY, CDR2 SVGAGI (reference sequence). Each CDR3 protein gets one entry in TCRdb, which reprocessed the 5' RACE reads and gives no DNA. This sample lists just over 300,000 distinct CDR3 sequences; its ten largest clones have approximately 5.9%. Study findings and constraints: IBD patients share fewer clonotypes with other people than healthy twins do, especially with disease activity.

About this clonotype: Its antigen is unknown.

This TCR was recovered from a human donor with ulcerative colitis or Crohn's disease, or a healthy co-twin of an affected twin (not recorded which). The genes are TRBV6-6 and TRBJ1-3; TCRdb's assignment of TRBD1 cannot be checked, as there is no DNA. Source material: blood. The CDR3 region is CASSDPRVSNTIYF.